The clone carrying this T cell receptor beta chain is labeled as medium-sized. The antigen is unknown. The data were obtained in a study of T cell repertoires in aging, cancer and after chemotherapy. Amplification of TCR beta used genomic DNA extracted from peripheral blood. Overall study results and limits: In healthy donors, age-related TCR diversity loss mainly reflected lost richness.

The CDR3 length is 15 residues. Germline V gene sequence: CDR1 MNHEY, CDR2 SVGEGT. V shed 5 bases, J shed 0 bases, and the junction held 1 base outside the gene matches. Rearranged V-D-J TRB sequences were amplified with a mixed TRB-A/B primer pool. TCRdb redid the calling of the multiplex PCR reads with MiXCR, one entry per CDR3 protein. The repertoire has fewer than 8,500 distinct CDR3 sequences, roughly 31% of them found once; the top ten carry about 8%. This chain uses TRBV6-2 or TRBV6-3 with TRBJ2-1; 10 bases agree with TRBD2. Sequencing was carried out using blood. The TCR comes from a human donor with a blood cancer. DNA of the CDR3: TGTGCCAGCAGTCCTAGCGGGGGCTCCTACAATGAGCAGTTCTTC. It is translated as CASSPSGGSYNEQFF.